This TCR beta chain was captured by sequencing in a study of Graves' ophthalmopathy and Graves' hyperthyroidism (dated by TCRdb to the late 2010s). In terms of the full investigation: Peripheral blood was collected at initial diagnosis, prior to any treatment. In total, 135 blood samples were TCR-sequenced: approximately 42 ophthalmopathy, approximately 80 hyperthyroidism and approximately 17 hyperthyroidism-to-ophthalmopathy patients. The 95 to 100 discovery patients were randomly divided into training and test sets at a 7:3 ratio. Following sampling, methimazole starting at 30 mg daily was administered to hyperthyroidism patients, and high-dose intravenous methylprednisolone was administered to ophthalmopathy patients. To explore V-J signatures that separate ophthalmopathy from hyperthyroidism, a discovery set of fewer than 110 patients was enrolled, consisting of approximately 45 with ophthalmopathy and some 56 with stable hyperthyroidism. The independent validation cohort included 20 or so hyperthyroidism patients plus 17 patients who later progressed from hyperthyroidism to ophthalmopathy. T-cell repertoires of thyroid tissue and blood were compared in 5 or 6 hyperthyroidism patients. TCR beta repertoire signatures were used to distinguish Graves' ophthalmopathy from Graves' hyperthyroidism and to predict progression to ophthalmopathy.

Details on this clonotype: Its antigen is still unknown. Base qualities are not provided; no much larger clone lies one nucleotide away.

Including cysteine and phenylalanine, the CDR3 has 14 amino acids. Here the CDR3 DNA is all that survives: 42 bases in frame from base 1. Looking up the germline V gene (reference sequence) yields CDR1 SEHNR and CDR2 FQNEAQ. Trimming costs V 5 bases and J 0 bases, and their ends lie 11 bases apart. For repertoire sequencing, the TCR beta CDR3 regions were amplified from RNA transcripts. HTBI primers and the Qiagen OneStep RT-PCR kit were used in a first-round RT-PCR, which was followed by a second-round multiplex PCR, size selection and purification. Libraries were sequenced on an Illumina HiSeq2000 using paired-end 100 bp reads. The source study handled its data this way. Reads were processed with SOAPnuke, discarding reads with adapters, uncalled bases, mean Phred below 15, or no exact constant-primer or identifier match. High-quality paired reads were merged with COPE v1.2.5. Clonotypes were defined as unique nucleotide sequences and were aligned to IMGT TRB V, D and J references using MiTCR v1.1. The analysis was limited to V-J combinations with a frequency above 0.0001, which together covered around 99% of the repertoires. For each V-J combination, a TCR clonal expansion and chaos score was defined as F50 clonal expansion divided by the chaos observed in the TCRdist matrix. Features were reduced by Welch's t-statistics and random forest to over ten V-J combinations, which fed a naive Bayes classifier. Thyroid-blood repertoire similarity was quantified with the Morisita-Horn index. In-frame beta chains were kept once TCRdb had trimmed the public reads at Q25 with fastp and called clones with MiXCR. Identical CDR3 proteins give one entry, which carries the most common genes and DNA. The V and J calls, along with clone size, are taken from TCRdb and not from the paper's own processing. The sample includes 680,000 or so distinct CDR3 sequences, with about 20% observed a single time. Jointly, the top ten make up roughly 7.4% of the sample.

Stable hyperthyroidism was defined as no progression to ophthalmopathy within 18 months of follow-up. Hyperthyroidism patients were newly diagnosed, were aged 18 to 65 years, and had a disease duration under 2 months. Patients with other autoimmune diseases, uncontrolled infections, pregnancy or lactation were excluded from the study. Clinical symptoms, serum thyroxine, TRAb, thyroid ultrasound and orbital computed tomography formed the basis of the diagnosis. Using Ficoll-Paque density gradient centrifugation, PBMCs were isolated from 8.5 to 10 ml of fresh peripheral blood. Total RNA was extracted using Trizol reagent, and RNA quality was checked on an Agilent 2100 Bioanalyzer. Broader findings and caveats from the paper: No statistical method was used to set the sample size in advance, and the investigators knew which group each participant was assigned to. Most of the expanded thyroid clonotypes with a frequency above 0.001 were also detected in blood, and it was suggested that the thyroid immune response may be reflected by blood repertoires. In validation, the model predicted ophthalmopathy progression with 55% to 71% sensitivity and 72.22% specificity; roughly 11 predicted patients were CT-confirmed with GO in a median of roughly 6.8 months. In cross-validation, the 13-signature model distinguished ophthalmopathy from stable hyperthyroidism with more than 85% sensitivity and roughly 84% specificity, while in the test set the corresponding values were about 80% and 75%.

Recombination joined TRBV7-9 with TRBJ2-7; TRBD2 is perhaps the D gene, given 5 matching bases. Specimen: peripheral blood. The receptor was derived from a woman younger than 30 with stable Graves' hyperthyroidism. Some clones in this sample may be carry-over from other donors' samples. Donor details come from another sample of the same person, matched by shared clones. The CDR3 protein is CASSQVGISYEQYF. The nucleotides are TGTGCCAGCAGCCAAGTCGGGATCTCCTACGAGCAGTACTTC.